This T cell receptor (beta chain) was captured by sequencing in a study of radiotherapy plus CTLA-4 blockade in lung cancer. Overall study: Objective response was observed in around a sixth of patients, and disease control in 31%. Study observations and caveats: Radiotherapy was combined with ipilimumab, and tumor-derived TCR clones then expanded in blood.

Turning to this clone: Its antigen is unknown.

Sequenced by immunoSEQ multiplex PCR; TCRdb stores in-frame clones only, minus some. The repertoire has approximately 100,000 clones, more than 75% of them found once; the top ten carry roughly 2.3%. V lost 0 bases to trimming and J lost 0 bases, with 7 bases between them. Germline lookup yields CDR1 SGHKS and CDR2 YYEKEE (reference sequence). CDR3 length equals 14 residues. This TCR derives from a human donor with non-small cell lung cancer that progressed on radiotherapy plus ipilimumab. Some clones in this sample may be carry-over from other donors' samples. This chain uses TRBV5-5 with TRBJ2-7; D may be TRBD1 (6 bases). The material was peripheral blood, obtained from a patient treated with radiotherapy plus ipilimumab. The CDR3 DNA is TGTGCCAGCAGCTTGGACAGGGCCTCCTACGAGCAGTACTTC. It yields the protein CASSLDRASYEQYF.